The clone carrying this T cell receptor (beta chain) came up a few times. The target antigen is unknown. The data belong to a study of blood T cells in healthy people across ages. Overall study findings and caveats: With age, beta diversity per million T cells declined roughly linearly, significantly by about 37. Naive T cell percentage showed a strong correlation with TCR beta diversity.

Donors were healthy Caucasian individuals from Russia aged about 6 to 100. The CDR3 sequence is 15 residues long. Trimming pared 3 bases from V and 3 bases from J, leaving 12 bases between. Per germline, CDR1 SGDLS and CDR2 YYNGEE. Together with a sample-barcoded 5' primer, a J-beta primer mix was included in a second PCR lasting 7 to 11 cycles. A tag from a template-switch adaptor with 12 random nucleotides marked each cDNA molecule. MiXCR, applied by TCRdb to the 5' RACE reads, yields one record per CDR3 protein. The data contain hundreds of thousands of distinct CDR3 sequences, about 28% of them seen just once; the ten biggest clones take up more than 15%.

The clonotype comes from a woman of 80 years or more in good health. Material: blood. This chain uses TRBV9 with TRBJ2-2; the D is unclear. The CDR3 loop is CASSARDFDTGELFF. The CDR3 DNA reads as TGTGCCAGCAGCGCAAGGGATTTCGACACCGGGGAGCTGTTTTTT.